One sample yielded the 5 T cell receptor beta chains listed below, sequenced in a study of control samples from healthy donors and cancer patients. Clones were read by immunoSEQ multiplex PCR, and TCRdb kept only the in-frame ones, dropping some. In the table there are approximately 150,000 clones, 90% to 95% of which are singletons. Input material: PBMCs. The receptor set was obtained from a man aged 55 to 70 with colorectal cancer.

Only one count was recorded for this clone. The V call is TRBV10-3, the J call TRBJ2-3, with 7 bases lining up with TRBD2. The germline CDR1 and CDR2 sequences are ENHRY and SYGVKD. The CDR3 runs to 16 residues. Losses at the gene ends were 3 bases for V and 0 bases for J; bases not matched to a gene: 6. CDR3 loop: CAISDGVGGSTDTQYF. CDR3 nucleotide sequence: TGTGCCATCAGTGACGGGGTCGGGGGGAGCACAGATACGCAGTATTTT.

The chain couples TRBV27 to TRBJ1-5, with D perhaps matching TRBD1 (6 bases). V shed 2 bases and J shed 6 bases, with 17 bases lying between them. Germline loops: CDR1 MNHEY, CDR2 SMNVEV (reference sequence). The CDR3 extends over 16 amino acids. CDR3 nucleotides: TGTGCCAGCAGTTTAGCTCTGGGGAAAGGGGGTCAGCCCCAGCATTTT. This gives the protein CASSLALGKGGQPQHF.

The CDR3 sequence: CAWTPMGTDTQYF. DNA for the CDR3: TGTGCCTGGACGCCCATGGGCACAGATACGCAGTATTTT. V usage is TRBV30 and J usage is TRBJ2-3, with D unclear. V was pared by 4 bases and J by 1 base, with 9 bases between. The CDR3 is 13 amino acids. In germline, CDR1 is GTSNPN, CDR2 SVGIG (reference sequence).

The chain links TRBV5-1 to TRBJ2-6; TRBD1 matches 10 bases. Trimming at V came to 0 bases and at J to 0 bases, leaving 12 bases not matched to a gene. This CDR3 has 21 residues. Germline CDR1 is SGHRS and CDR2 is YFSETQ. CDR3 nucleotides: TGCGCCAGCAGCTTGGTTCAAATGGGGACAGGGGTCTTCTCTGGGGCCAACGTCCTGACTTTC. Protein: CASSLVQMGTGVFSGANVLTF. Combining the CDR3 with reference TRBV5-1 and TRBJ2-6 gives the whole variable domain KAGVTQTPRYLIKTRGQQVTLSCSPISGHRSVSWYQQTPGQGLQFLFEYFSETQRNKGNFPGRFSGRQFSNSRSEMNVSTLELGDSALYLCASSLVQMGTGVFSGANVLTFGAGSRLTVL.

The V call is TRBV7-2, the J call TRBJ1-2, with unresolved D. Between the trimmed V and J ends, which lost 0 bases and 2 bases, there was a span of 7 bases. The germline V gene has CDR1 SGHTA and CDR2 FQGNSA. This CDR3 is built from 14 residues. The CDR3 DNA is TGTGCCAGCAGCTTAGCGGCGGGCAACTATGGCTACACCTTC. This sequence encodes CASSLAAGNYGYTF.